Listed here are 8 T cell receptor beta chains from one sample, sequenced in a study of CD8+CD57+ T cells in acquired aplastic anemia. Genomic DNA acted as the template from which TCR beta VDJ combination and CDR3 sequence profiling were carried out. From the reads, TCRdb called clonotypes with MiXCR, one entry per CDR3 protein. This sample has fewer than 200,000 distinct CDR3 sequences, with roughly 48% found just once. Sequences were obtained from sorted CD4+, CD8+, or CD8+CD57+ T cells (not recorded which) from PBMCs. The receptors derive from a human donor in good health.

This clonotype was seen a few times. The V and J genes are TRBV3-1 and TRBJ1-1; TRBD1 matches at 9 bases. The junction had 9 bases not matched to a gene; V was cut back by 6 bases and J by 4 bases. The CDR3 extends over 15 amino acids. The germline CDR1 and CDR2 sequences are LGHDT and YNNKEL (reference sequence). For the CDR3, the DNA is TGTGCCAGCAGTCGACCCGGACAGGGGATCACTGAAGCTTTCTTT. This codes for CASSRPGQGITEAFF. The complete variable domain, with remaining parts taken from reference TRBV3-1 and TRBJ1-1, reads DTAVSQTPKYLVTQMGNDKSIKCEQNLGHDTMYWYKQDSKKFLKIMFSYNNKELIINETVPNRFSPKSPDKAHLNLHINSLELGDSAVYFCASSRPGQGITEAFFGQGTRLTVV.

This clonotype appeared many times. The rearrangement joins TRBV6-1 to TRBJ2-3; 9 nucleotides align to TRBD2. In germline, CDR1 is MNHNS, CDR2 SASEGT. V gave up 6 bases and J gave up 3 bases; unmatched junction bases: 7. The CDR3 contains 15 residues. CDR3 sequence: CASRIAGVGTDTQYF. The CDR3 DNA reads as TGTGCCAGCAGAATAGCGGGAGTAGGTACAGATACGCAGTATTTT.

This clonotype showed up many times. The CDR3 region is CASEPSGGGWTEAFF. The CDR3, as DNA: TGTGCCAGTGAACCCTCAGGGGGCGGCTGGACTGAAGCTTTCTTT. This chain links TRBV19 with TRBJ1-1; 8 bases agree with TRBD1. Germline CDR1 and CDR2: LNHDA and SQIVND (reference sequence). The CDR3 runs to 15 residues. V lost 8 bases and J lost 5; bases outside the gene matches: 13.

For this clonotype: Given a much more abundant clone one base away, this may be a read error. V and J are TRBV10-3 and TRBJ2-1; D is ambiguous. This CDR3 has 15 amino acids. Germline V gene lookup returns CDR1 ENHRY and CDR2 SYGVKD. V lost 4 bases to trimming and J lost 0 bases, with 10 bases between them. CDR3 DNA sequence: TGTGCCATCAGTGGAGGCAGAGGCTCCTACAATGAGCAGTTCTTC. Protein product: CAISGGRGSYNEQFF.

This clonotype was picked up many times. The chain couples TRBV2 to TRBJ2-5; D not resolved. The germline CDR1 and CDR2 sequences are SNHLY and FYNNEI. Deletions cut 8 bases from V and 7 bases from J, with 14 bases between. CDR3 size: 12 residues. As DNA, the CDR3 is TGTGCCAGCGGGCCTCAAGATGGGACCCAGTACTTC. Translating it yields CASGPQDGTQYF.

V gene TRBV12-3 or TRBV12-4 combines with J gene TRBJ1-6, with D unresolved. The CDR3 extends over 12 amino acids. V was clipped by 6 bases and J by 6 bases, with 6 bases between them. DNA for the CDR3: TGTGCCAGCAGCCGGCGTAATTCACCCCTCCACTTT. It encodes CASSRRNSPLHF.

This clonotype was seen many times. J is TRBJ1-2 and V is TRBV7-2; TRBD1 agrees at 7 bases. Germline V lookup: CDR1 SGHTA, CDR2 FQGNSA. CDR3 length equals 13 residues. V was clipped by 2 bases and J by 10 bases; unmatched bases: 7. In nucleotides, the CDR3 is TGTGCCAGCAGCTTAACAGGGGCAAGGTTCTACACCTTC. It yields the protein CASSLTGARFYTF.

This clonotype occurred many times. This sequence joins TRBV10-3 and TRBJ1-5, with a tentative D call TRBD1 (6 bases). V was pared by 0 bases and J by 5 bases, with 8 bases between. Germline CDR1 ENHRY, CDR2 SYGVKD. This CDR3 has 14 amino acids. CDR3 DNA: TGTGCCATCAGTGAGTCTCCAGGGGATCAGCCCCAGCATTTT. Translating gives CAISESPGDQPQHF.